The 29 T cell receptor beta chains listed next were all sequenced from one sample in a study of blood T cells in healthy people across ages. A second about 6 to 12 cycle PCR used barcoded and J-beta primers. Each CDR3 protein gets one entry after TCRdb re-called the 5' RACE reads with MiXCR. The repertoire has roughly 2 million distinct CDR3 sequences, roughly 49% of them found once; the top ten carry less than 2.5%. Sequenced input: blood. These receptors all stem from a woman between 40 and 50 years old in good health.

This clonotype was seen more than once but under ten times. This chain uses TRBV21-1 with TRBJ2-3; the D call of TRBD1 is as the table states it, not checked on the DNA. TRBV21-1 is a listed pseudogene. The CDR3 consists of 14 residues. In nucleotides, the CDR3 is TGTGCCAGCAGGGGACAGGGAGAAACAGATACGCAGTATTTT. This translates into CASRGQGETDTQYF.

The chain joins TRBV24-1 to TRBJ2-7, with a weak D call TRBD1 (6 bases). V was cut by 3 bases and J by 5 bases, with 16 bases left in between. The CDR3 totals 15 residues. Germline CDR1 reads KGHDR; CDR2 reads SFDVKD. This chain's CDR3 is CATSDTAGAKNEQYF. CDR3 bases: TGTGCCACCAGTGATACCGCAGGGGCGAAAAACGAGCAGTACTTC.

The chain uses TRBV7-2 and TRBJ2-5, with 8 bases matching TRBD2. The CDR3 sequence is 15 residues long. J was trimmed by 2 bases and V by 5 bases; bases with no gene match: 7. Germline assignment: CDR1 SGHTA and CDR2 FQGNSA. Here the CDR3 reads CASSLLGLDQETQYF. The CDR3 DNA sequence: TGTGCCAGCAGCCTGTTGGGACTAGATCAAGAGACCCAGTACTTC. The whole variable domain, filled in from reference TRBV7-2 and TRBJ2-5, reads GAGVSQSPSNKVTEKGKDVELRCDPISGHTALYWYRQSLGQGLEFLIYFQGNSAPDKSGLPSDRFSAERTGGSVSTLTIQRTQQEDSAVYLCASSLLGLDQETQYFGPGTRLLVL.

The chain is built from TRBV7-9 and TRBJ2-3; the match to TRBD2 covers 12 bases. The germline V gene has CDR1 SEHNR and CDR2 FQNEAQ (reference sequence). J lost 2 bases, V lost 6 bases, and 9 bases had no gene match. There are 17 residues in the CDR3. CDR3 protein: CASRGLGLAGNTDTQYF. CDR3 coding DNA: TGTGCCAGCAGGGGTCTAGGACTAGCGGGGAACACAGATACGCAGTATTTT. Using reference TRBV7-9 and TRBJ2-3 for the parts outside the CDR3, the full variable domain is DTGVSQNPRHKITKRGQNVTFRCDPISEHNRLYWYRQTLGQGPEFLTYFQNEAQLEKSRLLSDRFSAERPKGSFSTLEIQRTEQGDSAMYLCASRGLGLAGNTDTQYFGPGTRLTVL.

V gene TRBV4-3 combines with J gene TRBJ2-1, with TRBD2 identical over 9 bases. The CDR3 length is 17 residues. V gave up 4 bases and J gave up 6 bases; unmatched junction bases: 13. Germline CDR1 reads LGHNA; CDR2 reads YSLEER. CDR3 sequence reads: CASSPLGLAVGGNEQFF. For the CDR3, the DNA is TGCGCCAGCAGCCCGTTGGGACTAGCAGTAGGGGGCAATGAGCAGTTCTTC.

The V and J genes are TRBV2 and TRBJ2-1; the match to TRBD1 covers 8 bases. Looked up from germline, CDR1 is SNHLY and CDR2 is FYNNEI. The CDR3 has 15 residues. With 3 bases clipped from V and 4 bases from J, the junction kept 5 bases outside the gene matches. The CDR3 bases are TGTGCCAGCAGTGACGACAGGGGAGGTTACAATGAGCAGTTCTTC. Its protein product is CASSDDRGGYNEQFF.

The CDR3 nucleotides are TGTGCCAGCAGCCTTGGACTACCTCGGGATACGCAGTATTTT. Protein product: CASSLGLPRDTQYF. The rearrangement joins TRBV27 to TRBJ2-3, with D possibly being TRBD2 (6 bases). This CDR3 region has 14 residues. Trimming shortened V by 6 bases and J by 6 bases, and 16 bases separated the two germline ends. Germline CDR1 reads MNHEY; CDR2 reads SMNVEV (reference sequence).

In its sample, this clonotype was seen a few times. The chain couples TRBV9 to TRBJ2-1, with 15 bases identical to TRBD2. The germline CDR1 and CDR2 sequences are SGDLS and YYNGEE. V lost 3 bases to trimming and J lost 4 bases; unmatched junction nucleotides: 2. The CDR3 has 16 residues. The CDR3 nucleotides read TGTGCCAGCAGCGGGACTAGCGGGGGGGATTACAATGAGCAGTTCTTC. Translating gives CASSGTSGGDYNEQFF.

This clonotype was picked up a small number of times. CDR3 region: CASRPQPRASTDTQYF. The CDR3, as DNA: TGTGCCAGCAGACCCCAGCCCAGGGCTAGCACAGATACGCAGTATTTT. The genes are TRBV12-3 or TRBV12-4 and TRBJ2-3, with D perhaps TRBD1 (5 bases). V was clipped by 6 bases and J by 0 bases, with 16 bases between them. The CDR3 totals 16 residues.

This clonotype was detected a few times. The chain recombines TRBV9 with TRBJ2-4, with unresolved D. Near its end, the DNA agrees better with TRBJ2-7, so the J call may be wrong. The CDR3 contains 13 residues. Germline CDR1 reads SGDLS; CDR2 reads YYNGEE. This CDR3 reads CASSADVGSEQYF. The CDR3 nucleotides read TGTGCCAGCAGCGCCGACGTTGGAAGCGAGCAGTACTTC.

This chain joins TRBV12-3 or TRBV12-4 and TRBJ1-5; D is unresolved. The CDR3 loop spans 14 amino acids. V was shortened by 5 bases and J by 6 bases, with 14 bases between the two germline ends. In nucleotides, the CDR3 is TGTGCCAGCAGTATCCCAGGTCTGGGTCAGCCCCAGCATTTT. It specifies CASSIPGLGQPQHF.

The chain recombines TRBV14 with TRBJ1-3; 7 bases are shared with TRBD1. The CDR3 spans 15 residues. Germline CDR1 reads SGHDN; CDR2 reads FVKESK. Trimming removed 4 bases from V and 7 bases from J; junction bases left unmatched: 10. CDR3 nucleotides: TGTGCCAGCAGCCCGTCGACAGGGATTTGGAACACCATATATTTT. Its protein is CASSPSTGIWNTIYF.

The chain couples TRBV3-1 to TRBJ2-3; D is uncertain. Trimming removed 4 bases from V and 1 base from J, with 12 bases in between. Germline V CDR1 and CDR2: LGHDT, YNNKEL (reference sequence). CDR3 length equals 15 residues. The CDR3 DNA sequence: TGTGCCAGCAGCCGCCTCCTTGGGGGCACAGATACGCAGTATTTT. It yields the protein CASSRLLGGTDTQYF.

This clonotype was seen just once. At one of its ends the junction is not consistent with the germline gene, which may arise from a read error. This chain links TRBV7-2 with TRBJ2-3, with 13 bases identical to TRBD2. This CDR3 is built from 16 residues. CDR1 and CDR2 (germline): SGHTA, FQGNSA. This CDR3 is CAGSFSGTSGVLTQYF. For the CDR3, the DNA is TGTGCCGGCAGCTTTTCTGGGACTAGCGGGGTACTAACGCAGTATTTT. The full variable domain, with the rest looked up from reference TRBV7-2 and TRBJ2-3, is GAGVSQSPSNKVTEKGKDVELRCDPISGHTALYWYRQSLGQGLEFLIYFQGNSAPDKSGLPSDRFSAERTGGSVSTLTIQRTQQEDSAVYLCAGSFSGTSGVLTQYFGPGTRLTVL.

The chain recombines TRBV5-1 with TRBJ1-1; D uncertain. There are 13 residues in the CDR3. Germline values: CDR1 SGHRS, CDR2 YFSETQ. Trimming shortened V by 4 bases and J by 5 bases, and 12 bases separated the two germline ends. This CDR3 reads CASSGVLGTEAFF. DNA for the CDR3: TGCGCCAGCAGCGGGGTTTTGGGGACTGAAGCTTTCTTT. The full variable domain, in which reference TRBV5-1 and TRBJ1-1 provide the parts outside the CDR3, is KAGVTQTPRYLIKTRGQQVTLSCSPISGHRSVSWYQQTPGQGLQFLFEYFSETQRNKGNFPGRFSGRQFSNSRSEMNVSTLELGDSALYLCASSGVLGTEAFFGQGTRLTVV.

This clonotype was observed a handful of times. The gene calls are TRBV20-1 and TRBJ1-2; D is perhaps TRBD1 (6 bases). Deletions cut 0 bases from V and 4 bases from J, with 9 bases between. CDR1 DFQATT and CDR2 SNEGSKA come from the germline V gene (reference sequence). This CDR3 spans 13 amino acids. The CDR3 nucleotides read TGCAGTGCTAGAGACGCAGGGGCCTATGGCTACACCTTC. Translation gives CSARDAGAYGYTF.

This chain uses TRBV12-3 or TRBV12-4 with TRBJ2-7; TRBD1 is a possible D gene (5 bases). CDR3 length: 17 residues. Trimming pared 2 bases from V and 7 bases from J, leaving 24 bases between. In DNA form, the CDR3 reads TGTGCCAGCAGTTTAAGGTCTGGACACGTCAACTACAATGAGCAGTACTTC. Residues: CASSLRSGHVNYNEQYF.

The chain employs TRBV7-8 and TRBJ2-5; 8 positions agree with TRBD2. V was pared by 5 bases and J by 2 bases, with 16 bases of the junction left unmatched. CDR1 is SGHVS and CDR2 is FQNEAQ in the germline V gene. The CDR3 spans 18 residues. CDR3: CASSLNLGQRGYQETQYF. CDR3 coding DNA: TGTGCCAGCAGCCTAAACTTAGGGCAGCGGGGGTATCAAGAGACCCAGTACTTC.

The V call is TRBV12-3 or TRBV12-4, the J call TRBJ2-3, with TRBD2 identical over 7 bases. V dropped 1 base and J dropped 1; count of bases not matched to a gene: 8. The CDR3 has 17 amino acids. The CDR3 DNA is TGTGCCAGCAGTTTAGATCTTTCGGCGGGGGGCACAGATACGCAGTATTTT. Translating gives CASSLDLSAGGTDTQYF.

This clonotype was found a few times. The chain uses TRBV13 and TRBJ2-7, with D tentatively TRBD2 (7 bases). CDR3 length: 15 residues. V was clipped by 0 bases and J by 3 bases, with 12 bases between them. Germline values: CDR1 PRHDT, CDR2 FYEKMQ (reference sequence). In DNA, the CDR3 is TGTGCCAGCAGCTTAGGCCGGGGGGCGGGCTACGAGCAGTACTTC. It is translated as CASSLGRGAGYEQYF. Supplemented by reference TRBV13 and TRBJ2-7, the full variable domain reads AAGVIQSPRHLIKEKRETATLKCYPIPRHDTVYWYQQGPGQDPQFLISFYEKMQSDKGSIPDRFSAQQFSDYHSELNMSSLELGDSALYFCASSLGRGAGYEQYFGPGTRLTVT.

This clonotype was seen a single time. The genes are TRBV28 and TRBJ2-6; TRBD1 matches 7 bases. The CDR3 runs to 15 residues. Germline CDR1 is MDHEN and CDR2 is SYDVKM. The J segment lost 3 bases and the V segment lost 7 bases, leaving 6 bases of the junction unmatched. CDR3 residues: CASTTTGVGANVLTF. CDR3 coding DNA: TGTGCCAGCACCACAACAGGGGTTGGGGCCAACGTCCTGACTTTC.

The chain has TRBV12-3 or TRBV12-4 and TRBJ2-1, with D tentatively TRBD1 (5 bases). The length of the CDR3 is 15 residues. V was trimmed by 2 bases and J by 13 bases, leaving 21 bases between them. CDR3 sequence: CASSLPDSPQETQFF. The CDR3 region has the DNA TGTGCCAGCAGTTTACCCGACAGTCCCCAAGAGACCCAGTTCTTC.

The sample holds many counts of this clonotype. The chain couples TRBV12-3 or TRBV12-4 to TRBJ2-7; D perhaps matches TRBD1 (5 bases). This CDR3 is built from 14 residues. Deletions cut 3 bases from V and 3 bases from J, with 12 bases between. CDR3 in DNA: TGTGCCAGCAGTTTCGGGCAGGGCGGCTACGAGCAGTACTTC. Translation gives CASSFGQGGYEQYF.

The chain couples TRBV4-3 to TRBJ2-1, with 14 bases lining up with TRBD2. From germline, CDR1 is LGHNA and CDR2 YSLEER. The length of the CDR3 is 16 residues. V was pared by 0 bases and J by 9 bases, with 4 bases of the junction left unmatched. In nucleotides, the CDR3 is TGCGCCAGCAGCCAAGATCTAGGACTAGCGGGGGGTGAGCAGTTCTTC. Translated, it gives CASSQDLGLAGGEQFF.

This clonotype occurred once. One end of the junction fails to match germline, which may point to a read error. The rearrangement joins TRBV7-2 to TRBJ1-2; D is unresolved. The CDR3 sequence is 16 residues long. Looked up from germline, CDR1 is SGHTA and CDR2 is FQGNSA. CDR3 region: CASSLGSGGYHYGYTF. The CDR3 DNA sequence: TGTGCCAGCAGCTTAGGCTCCGGAGGGTATCATTATGGTTACACCTTC.

The rearrangement links TRBV6-2 or TRBV6-3 to TRBJ2-1; TRBD2 matches at 10 bases. The end of the DNA fits TRBJ2-7 better, so the J call may be wrong. Germline-derived CDR1 and CDR2 are MNHEY and SVGEGT. CDR3 length equals 17 residues. The CDR3 coding sequence is TGTGCCAGCTCTAAGGGGGCTAGCGGGGGACTATACAATGAGCAGTACTTC. Amino acid sequence: CASSKGASGGLYNEQYF.

This chain uses TRBV27 with TRBJ2-4, with 10 bases identical to TRBD1. The J call is doubtful: the DNA matches TRBJ2-7 better. Germline loops: CDR1 MNHEY, CDR2 SMNVEV (reference sequence). This CDR3 is built from 15 residues. Here the CDR3 reads CASSLPGQGMNEQYF. The CDR3 region has the DNA TGTGCCAGCAGTTTACCGGGACAGGGGATGAACGAGCAGTACTTC.

This clonotype appeared a few times. The gene calls are TRBV7-9 and TRBJ1-2; 12 positions match TRBD1. Germline lookup yields CDR1 SEHNR and CDR2 FQNEAQ (reference sequence). Trimming cost V 4 bases and J 6 bases; bases outside gene matches: 12. The CDR3 spans 17 residues. The CDR3: CASSSPLGQGARDGYTF. The CDR3, as DNA: TGTGCCAGCAGCTCCCCGCTGGGACAGGGGGCAAGGGATGGCTACACCTTC.

The chain employs TRBV20-1 and TRBJ2-5; D call uncertain. From germline, CDR1 is DFQATT and CDR2 SNEGSKA (reference sequence). The CDR3 has 12 amino acids. CDR3 region: CSAVSAQETQYF. The DNA for the CDR3 is TGCAGCGCGGTCTCCGCACAAGAGACCCAGTACTTC.